The following is a T cell receptor beta chain sequence with its context. These data are taken from a study of CD8 T cells in Susac syndrome. After extraction with the RNeasy kit, roughly 0.5 to 1 ug of the RNA was reverse transcribed using random hexamers. Amplification of TCR beta CDR3 used immunoSEQ multiplex PCR across 54 Vbeta and 13 Jbeta. One entry per CDR3 protein results from TCRdb running MiXCR on the immunoSEQ multiplex PCR reads. The table has 70,000 or so distinct CDR3 sequences, 85% to 95% seen once. Trimming removed 5 bases from V and 8 bases from J; junction bases left unmatched: 7. The CDR3 runs 13 residues. Per germline, CDR1 LNHDA and CDR2 SQIVND (reference sequence).

The chain has TRBV19 and TRBJ1-2, with 8 bases lining up with TRBD1. Sequenced: CD8+ T cells from PBMCs. This clonotype was sampled from a human donor with multiple sclerosis. The CDR3 protein is CASSSPGGWGYTF. The CDR3 nucleotides read TGTGCCAGTAGTTCCCCAGGGGGCTGGGGCTACACCTTC.